This T cell receptor beta chain was sequenced during a study of cytomegalovirus exposure and HLA in healthy donors. Germline V gene lookup returns CDR1 LNHDA and CDR2 SQIVND (reference sequence). The V end was cut by 7 bases, the J end by 1 base, with 7 bases between. This CDR3 contains 13 residues. PCR used 60 Vbeta primers and 13 Jbeta primers. Assay: immunoSEQ multiplex PCR; the TCRdb copy retains only in-frame clones and omits some. The sample includes about 160,000 clones, 79% of them seen just once. The V and J genes are TRBV19 and TRBJ2-2; the D gene is possibly TRBD1 (5 bases). This TCR was sampled from a man aged 40-55 years in good health and CMV-seronegative. The material sequenced was PBMCs. CDR3 region: CASNDRNTGELFF. In DNA form, the CDR3 reads TGTGCCAGTAATGACAGGAACACCGGGGAGCTGTTTTTT.